One and the same sample provided the 28 T cell receptor beta chains below, sequenced in a study of cytomegalovirus exposure and HLA in healthy donors. This table comes from immunoSEQ multiplex PCR, and its TCRdb copy is limited to in-frame clones, with some not included. This repertoire shows 150,000 to 200,000 clones, more than 75% found once; its top ten account for around 3%. The material sequenced was PBMCs. The receptors come from a man younger than 35 in good health and CMV-seronegative.

The chain is built from TRBV4-1 and TRBJ2-1, with TRBD2 matching over 11 bases. The V and J ends lost 1 base and 9 bases, in that order; junction bases with no gene match: 14. CDR3 size: 18 residues. Germline V lookup: CDR1 MGHRA, CDR2 YSYEKL. The CDR3 bases are TGCGCCAGCAGCCAAGTAGGTGGTAGCGGGGGGGCAAGGTTTGAGCAGTTCTTC. Its protein is CASSQVGGSGGARFEQFF.

The rearrangement links TRBV18 to TRBJ2-1, with TRBD2 matching 14 bases. Germline V gene data show CDR1 as KGHSH and CDR2 as LQKENI. This CDR3 has 17 amino acids. Germline trimming cut 2 bases from V and 15 bases from J; bases unmatched to any gene: 15. The CDR3 protein is CASSPDSVGLAGGLPFF. The DNA for the CDR3 is TGTGCCAGCTCACCAGATTCGGTTGGACTAGCGGGAGGTTTACCGTTCTTC.

The J gene is TRBJ2-7, the V gene TRBV19; 7 nucleotides match TRBD2. CDR1 and CDR2 (germline): LNHDA, SQIVND (reference sequence). This CDR3 is built from 15 residues. The junction had 10 bases not matched to a gene; V was cut back by 6 bases and J by 2 bases. CDR3 protein: CASSYGTSVPYEQYF. CDR3 nucleotides: TGTGCCAGTAGCTATGGTACTAGCGTCCCCTACGAGCAGTACTTC. Full variable domain (rest looked up from reference TRBV19 and TRBJ2-7): DGGITQSPKYLFRKEGQNVTLSCEQNLNHDAMYWYRQDPGQGLRLIYYSQIVNDFQKGDIAEGYSVSREKKESFPLTVTSAQKNPTAFYLCASSYGTSVPYEQYFGPGTRLTVT.

The CDR3 coding sequence is TGTGCCAGCAGTTACGGGACAGCGTGGGAGACCCAGTACTTC. Amino acid sequence: CASSYGTAWETQYF. This chain joins TRBV6-6 and TRBJ2-5, with TRBD1 identical over 7 bases. Germline trimming cut 2 bases from V and 5 bases from J; bases unmatched to any gene: 5. CDR1 MNHNY and CDR2 SVGAGI come from the germline V gene (reference sequence). This CDR3 contains 14 residues.

The gene calls are TRBV4-1 and TRBJ1-5, with D unclear. The CDR3 runs 15 residues. V was shortened by 0 bases and J by 6 bases, with 12 bases between the two germline ends. Germline assignment: CDR1 MGHRA and CDR2 YSYEKL. CDR3 DNA: TGCGCCAGCAGCCAAGAAGGATTGGAGAGTCAGCCCCAGCATTTT. Encoded protein: CASSQEGLESQPQHF.

As regards this clone: This same CDR3 is encoded by further DNA sequences in the sample. The chain employs TRBV7-9 and TRBJ2-5, with D unclear. The CDR3 sequence is 11 residues long. The V end lost 4 bases, the J end lost 4 bases, and 4 bases lay between the germline ends. The germline V gene has CDR1 SEHNR and CDR2 FQNEAQ (reference sequence). CDR3 coding DNA: TGTGCCAGCAGCTCGAGAGAGACCCAGTACTTC. It is translated as CASSSRETQYF.

The chain has TRBV29-1 and TRBJ1-1, with 9 nucleotides matching TRBD1. The V gene end was trimmed by 7 bases and the J gene end by 5 bases; junction bases not matched to a gene: 8. Germline V gene data show CDR1 as SQVTM and CDR2 as ANQGSEA. The length of the CDR3 is 13 residues. CDR3 loop: CSAKGTGRTEAFF. In DNA, the CDR3 is TGCAGCGCTAAGGGGACAGGGAGGACTGAAGCTTTCTTT.

This clone was recorded many times. The chain uses TRBV7-9 and TRBJ1-1; no clear D. This CDR3 is 12 amino acids long. Trimming took 5 bases from V and 6 from J, leaving 10 bases between them. CDR1 SEHNR and CDR2 FQNEAQ come from the germline V gene (reference sequence). The CDR3 DNA is TGTGCCAGCAGCCCTACCCTGGCTGAAGCTTTCTTT. Its translation: CASSPTLAEAFF.

Only one count was recorded for this clone. CDR3 DNA sequence: TGTGCCAGCAGCCGCGGCGGTCAGCCCCAGCATTTT. Its translation is CASSRGGQPQHF. This sequence joins TRBV6-5 and TRBJ1-5; the D is unclear. This CDR3 has 12 residues. Germline CDR1 reads MNHEY; CDR2 reads SVGAGI. Trimming pared 6 bases from V and 6 bases from J, leaving 9 bases between.

J is TRBJ2-1 and V is TRBV5-1; 7 bases line up with TRBD2. CDR1 and CDR2 from the germline V gene are SGHRS and YFSETQ. The CDR3 is made up of 15 amino acids. The trim removed 0 bases at V and 1 base at J, leaving 1 base unmatched. This CDR3 reads CASSLDGGSYNEQFF. For the CDR3, the DNA is TGCGCCAGCAGCTTGGACGGGGGGTCCTACAATGAGCAGTTCTTC.

This sequence joins TRBV5-1 and TRBJ2-5; D is unclear. There are 11 residues in the CDR3. The V gene's germline CDR1 is SGHRS and CDR2 YFSETQ. V was shortened by 3 bases and J by 7 bases, with 7 bases between the two germline ends. CDR3 DNA sequence: TGCGCCAGCAGCTCGGAGAGGACCCAGTACTTC. It encodes CASSSERTQYF.

The chain employs TRBV5-6 and TRBJ1-4, with D possibly matching TRBD1 (6 bases). Trimming took 4 bases from V and 10 from J, leaving 20 bases between them. This CDR3 contains 15 residues. Germline CDR1 SGHDT, CDR2 YYEEEE. CDR3 loop: CASSQIQGGIGKLFF. In DNA, the CDR3 is TGTGCCAGCAGCCAGATACAGGGTGGGATAGGAAAACTGTTTTTT.

V usage is TRBV27 and J usage is TRBJ1-5; 10 positions match TRBD1. The CDR3 has 18 residues. CDR1 is MNHEY and CDR2 is SMNVEV in the germline V gene (reference sequence). Unmatched junction bases numbered 9, after V lost 2 bases and J lost 2 bases. The CDR3 nucleotides are TGTGCCAGCAGTTTAATGGGGGTGACAGGGGGCCGCAATCAGCCCCAGCATTTT. The encoded protein is CASSLMGVTGGRNQPQHF.

This clone was recorded only once. J is TRBJ2-7 and V is TRBV29-1; 11 nucleotides align to TRBD1. The germline V gene has CDR1 SQVTM and CDR2 ANQGSEA. V trimming: 3 bases; J trimming: 5 bases; junction bases outside the gene matches: 3. The length of the CDR3 is 13 residues. For the CDR3, the DNA is TGCAGCGTTGACGGACAGGGGGCAGACGAGCAGTACTTC. Its translation: CSVDGQGADEQYF.

The chain has TRBV2 and TRBJ1-5, with 7 bases lining up with TRBD1. The V gene's germline CDR1 is SNHLY and CDR2 FYNNEI. V lost 6 bases, J lost 4 bases, and 6 bases stayed unmatched. CDR3 length: 14 amino acids. CDR3 in DNA: TGTGCCAGCAGGGCGGGGACAGTTAATCAGCCCCAGCATTTT. Residues: CASRAGTVNQPQHF.

This clone was recorded a few times. The chain recombines TRBV18 with TRBJ1-1; D gene ambiguous. This CDR3 has 15 amino acids. Germline V CDR1 and CDR2: KGHSH, LQKENI. V was cut by 6 bases and J by 4 bases, with 18 bases left in between. As DNA, the CDR3 is TGTGCCAGCTCTCCCAGGTCCCGAGCGGGCACTGAAGCTTTCTTT. Translated: CASSPRSRAGTEAFF.

This chain connects TRBV28 to TRBJ2-7; D not resolved. V lost 8 bases to trimming and J lost 2 bases, with 16 bases between them. The CDR3 length is 14 residues. The V gene's germline CDR1 is MDHEN and CDR2 SYDVKM. The DNA of the CDR3 is TGTGCCAGCTTAGCCCTCTCAGTTCCCTACGAGCAGTACTTC. Its translation: CASLALSVPYEQYF.

This clone has only one observation. The chain carries TRBV6-5 and TRBJ2-1, with TRBD2 matching 9 bases. V shed 0 bases and J 6 bases; nucleotides not matched to a gene: 3. CDR1 is MNHEY and CDR2 is SVGAGI in the germline V gene. The CDR3 totals 15 residues. As DNA, the CDR3 is TGTGCCAGCAGTTACTCGGCGGGGGGGCCCAATGAGCAGTTCTTC. Residues: CASSYSAGGPNEQFF.

This chain links TRBV14 with TRBJ1-6; a possible D gene is TRBD1 (5 bases). The CDR3 is 14 amino acids. Trimming took 3 bases from V and 7 from J, leaving 10 bases between them. The germline V gene has CDR1 SGHDN and CDR2 FVKESK. CDR3 nucleotides: TGTGCCAGCAGCCAGACAGTCCGCAATTCACCCCTCCACTTT. This translates into CASSQTVRNSPLHF.

This chain joins TRBV4-3 and TRBJ2-3; the match to TRBD1 covers 12 bases. From germline, CDR1 is LGHNA and CDR2 YSLEER. The CDR3 has 21 residues. V dropped 0 bases and J dropped 8; count of bases not matched to a gene: 21. The CDR3, as DNA: TGCGCCAGCAGCCAAGATTTACCCGCCGGGACAGGGGGCCTTCTACGGGCTACGCAGTATTTT. It is translated as CASSQDLPAGTGGLLRATQYF.

The J gene is TRBJ2-7, the V gene TRBV5-3; 8 positions agree with TRBD2. TRBV5-3 is reported as an ORF; its role is uncertain. The V gene end was trimmed by 4 bases and the J gene end by 2 bases; junction bases not matched to a gene: 17. The CDR3 length is 18 residues. The CDR3 spells CARSPGTRDFRTPYEQYF. The CDR3, as DNA: TGTGCCAGAAGCCCCGGGACTAGAGACTTCCGGACCCCCTACGAGCAGTACTTC.

The V call is TRBV6-5, the J call TRBJ1-2; 9 positions agree with TRBD1. This CDR3 spans 13 amino acids. The germline CDR1 and CDR2 sequences are MNHEY and SVGAGI. V shed 6 bases and J 6 bases; nucleotides not matched to a gene: 5. CDR3 sequence reads: CASRGWTGDGYTF. DNA of the CDR3: TGTGCCAGCAGAGGGTGGACAGGGGATGGCTACACCTTC.

The chain recombines TRBV5-4 with TRBJ1-1; maybe TRBD1 (5 bases). Germline CDR1 is SGHNT and CDR2 is YYREEE (reference sequence). This CDR3 has 14 residues. V gave up 3 bases and J gave up 4 bases, with 13 bases separating them. CDR3 residues: CASSSLGGITEAFF. In nucleotides, the CDR3 is TGTGCCAGCAGCTCCCTGGGGGGTATCACTGAAGCTTTCTTT.

The chain couples TRBV7-9 to TRBJ2-1, with a tentative D call TRBD2 (5 bases). Per the germline V gene, CDR1 is SEHNR and CDR2 is FQNEAQ (reference sequence). The ends were cut back, 2 bases at V and 5 bases at J, with 13 bases in the middle. The CDR3 has 15 amino acids. The CDR3 loop reads CASSLSGTTNNEQFF. The CDR3 DNA reads TGTGCCAGCAGCTTATCGGGAACGACAAACAATGAGCAGTTCTTC.

The J gene is TRBJ2-6, the V gene TRBV10-3; a weak D match, TRBD1 (5 bases). This CDR3 has 15 residues. V gave up 10 bases and J gave up 2 bases, with 15 bases separating them. The germline V gene has CDR1 ENHRY and CDR2 SYGVKD. CDR3 sequence reads: CASGALTTGANVLTF. The CDR3 nucleotides read TGTGCCAGTGGGGCATTGACGACTGGGGCCAACGTCCTGACTTTC.

This chain connects TRBV4-1 to TRBJ2-1; 10 nucleotides line up with TRBD2. Unmatched junction bases numbered 12, after V lost 9 bases and J lost 7 bases. The CDR3 consists of 15 residues. The germline CDR1 and CDR2 sequences are MGHRA and YSYEKL. CDR3: CASESASGSGNEQFF. For the CDR3, the DNA is TGCGCCAGTGAGTCAGCTAGCGGGAGTGGTAATGAGCAGTTCTTC.

The chain recombines TRBV5-4 with TRBJ2-3, with D possibly TRBD1 on 5 matching bases. The CDR3 covers 17 residues. V was shortened by 4 bases and J by 0 bases, with 18 bases between the two germline ends. Germline-derived CDR1 and CDR2 are SGHNT and YYREEE (reference sequence). CDR3 in amino acids: CASSPDTGRDSTDTQYF. The CDR3 nucleotides read TGTGCCAGCAGCCCGGATACAGGACGAGATAGCACAGATACGCAGTATTTT.

The chain is built from TRBV7-8 and TRBJ2-2; 13 nucleotides align to TRBD2. The length of the CDR3 is 17 residues. Germline CDR1 reads SGHVS; CDR2 reads FQNEAQ. V dropped 5 bases and J dropped 0; count of bases not matched to a gene: 3. The chain's CDR3 is CASSPGTSGANTGELFF. DNA for the CDR3: TGTGCCAGCAGCCCCGGGACTAGCGGGGCGAACACCGGGGAGCTGTTTTTT.